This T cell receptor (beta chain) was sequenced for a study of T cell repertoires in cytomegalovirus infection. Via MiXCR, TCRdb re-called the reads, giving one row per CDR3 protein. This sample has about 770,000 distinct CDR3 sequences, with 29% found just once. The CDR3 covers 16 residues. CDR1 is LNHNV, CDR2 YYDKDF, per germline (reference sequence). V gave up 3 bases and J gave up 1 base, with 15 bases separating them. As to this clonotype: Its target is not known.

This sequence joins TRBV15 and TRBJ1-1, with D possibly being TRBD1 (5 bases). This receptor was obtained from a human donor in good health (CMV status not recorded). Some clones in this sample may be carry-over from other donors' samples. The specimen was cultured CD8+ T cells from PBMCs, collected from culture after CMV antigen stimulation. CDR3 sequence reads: CATSSNLAGWNTEAFF. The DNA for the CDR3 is TGTGCCACCAGCAGCAACCTCGCAGGGTGGAACACTGAAGCTTTCTTT.